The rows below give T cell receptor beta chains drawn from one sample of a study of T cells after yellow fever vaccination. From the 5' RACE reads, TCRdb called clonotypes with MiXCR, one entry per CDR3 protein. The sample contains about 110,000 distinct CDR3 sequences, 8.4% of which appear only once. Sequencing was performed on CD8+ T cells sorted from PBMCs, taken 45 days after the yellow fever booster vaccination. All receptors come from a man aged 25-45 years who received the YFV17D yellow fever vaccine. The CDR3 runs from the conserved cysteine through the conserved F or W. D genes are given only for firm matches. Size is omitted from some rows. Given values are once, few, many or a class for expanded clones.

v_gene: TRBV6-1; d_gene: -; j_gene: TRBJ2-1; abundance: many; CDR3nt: TGTGCCAGCAGCCGAGGGGAACCTTCCTACAATGAGCAGTTCTTC; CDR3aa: CASSRGEPSYNEQFF
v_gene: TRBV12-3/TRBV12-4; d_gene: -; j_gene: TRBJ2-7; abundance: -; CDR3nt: TGTGCCAGCAGTGGAGTCGGACTGGCCCCCTACGAGCAGTACTTC; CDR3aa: CASSGVGLAPYEQYF
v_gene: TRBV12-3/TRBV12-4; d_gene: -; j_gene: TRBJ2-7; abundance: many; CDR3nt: TGTGCCAGCAGTTTAAACGGCCCCGAGCAGTACTTC; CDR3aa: CASSLNGPEQYF
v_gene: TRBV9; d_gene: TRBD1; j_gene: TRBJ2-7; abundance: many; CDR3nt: TGTGCCAGCAGCCTCCGACAGGGGTTCGAGCAGTACTTC; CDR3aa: CASSLRQGFEQYF
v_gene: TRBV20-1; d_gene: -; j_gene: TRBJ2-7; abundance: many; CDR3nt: TGCAGTGCTAGCGGCGGGACGGGGGTCTACGAGCAGTACTTC; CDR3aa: CSASGGTGVYEQYF
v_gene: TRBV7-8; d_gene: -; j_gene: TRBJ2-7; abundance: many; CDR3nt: TGTGCCAGCAGCGGAGAGGAATTCGAGCAGTACTTC; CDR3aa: CASSGEEFEQYF
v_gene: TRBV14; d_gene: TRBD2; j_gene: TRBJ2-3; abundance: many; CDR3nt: TGTGCCAGCAGCCATCCGACTAGCGTAGATACGCAGTATTTT; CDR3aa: CASSHPTSVDTQYF
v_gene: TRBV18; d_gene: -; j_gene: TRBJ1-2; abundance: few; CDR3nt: TGTGCCAGCTCACCAAGTTTGGCCAATTCGGACTATGGCTACACCTTC; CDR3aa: CASSPSLANSDYGYTF
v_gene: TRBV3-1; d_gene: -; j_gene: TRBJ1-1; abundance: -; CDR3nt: TGTGCCAGCAGCCAAGAGGAGTGGGGCACTGAAGCTTTCTTT; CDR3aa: CASSQEEWGTEAFF
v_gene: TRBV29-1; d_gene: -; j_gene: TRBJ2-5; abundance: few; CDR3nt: TGCAGCGTTGAGAGGGGACGCAGAGGGGACCAGTACTTC; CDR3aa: CSVERGRRGDQYF
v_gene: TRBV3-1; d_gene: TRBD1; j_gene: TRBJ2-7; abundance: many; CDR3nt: TGTGCCAGCAGCCTCCGGGACAGGTATTACGAGCAGTACTTC; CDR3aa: CASSLRDRYYEQYF
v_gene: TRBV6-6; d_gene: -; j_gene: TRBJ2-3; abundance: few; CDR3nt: TGTGCCAGCAGTTACCGGGCGACAGATACGCAGTATTTT; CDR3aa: CASSYRATDTQYF
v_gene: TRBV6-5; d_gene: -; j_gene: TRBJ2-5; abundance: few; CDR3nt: TGTGCCAGCAGTACTGGGGCAGCCAGTGGGACCCAGTACTTC; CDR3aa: CASSTGAASGTQYF
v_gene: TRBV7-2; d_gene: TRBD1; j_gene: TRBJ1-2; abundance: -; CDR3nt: TGTGCCAGCCCAAGCATCAGGGGGGCTAGCTATGGCTACACCTTC; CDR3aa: CASPSIRGASYGYTF
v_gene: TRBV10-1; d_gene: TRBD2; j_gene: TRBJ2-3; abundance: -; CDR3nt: TGCGCCAGCAGTGACATCCAAGCGACTAGCGGCCAAACAGATACGCAGTATTTT; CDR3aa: CASSDIQATSGQTDTQYF
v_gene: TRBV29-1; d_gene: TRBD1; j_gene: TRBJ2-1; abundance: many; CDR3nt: TGCAGCGGGACAGGGTGGGACAATGAGCAGTTCTTC; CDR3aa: CSGTGWDNEQFF
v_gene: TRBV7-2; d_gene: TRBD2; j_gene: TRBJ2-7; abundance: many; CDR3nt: TGTGCCAGCAGCTCCCCTAGCGGGAGGGCCATTTACGAGCAGTACTTC; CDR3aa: CASSSPSGRAIYEQYF
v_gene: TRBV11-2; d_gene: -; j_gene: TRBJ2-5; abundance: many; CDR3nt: TGTGCCAGCAGCGAGAGGGCAACCCAAGAGACCCAGTACTTC; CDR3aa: CASSERATQETQYF
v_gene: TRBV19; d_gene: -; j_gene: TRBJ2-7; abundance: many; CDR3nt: TGTGCCAGTAGTATAGGCCATGTAAGATGGTACGAGCAGTACTTC; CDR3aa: CASSIGHVRWYEQYF
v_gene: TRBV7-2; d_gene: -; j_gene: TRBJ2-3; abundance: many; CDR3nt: TGTGCCAGCAGCCCTTTAGCAGCTAGCACAGATACGCAGTATTTT; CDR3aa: CASSPLAASTDTQYF
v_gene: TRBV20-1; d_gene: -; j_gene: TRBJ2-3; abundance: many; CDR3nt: TGCAGTGCTAGAGATCAAACAGGGTGGCTAGCGGACACAGATACGCAGTATTTT; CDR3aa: CSARDQTGWLADTDTQYF
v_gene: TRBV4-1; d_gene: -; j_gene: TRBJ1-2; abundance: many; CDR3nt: TGCGCCAGCAGCCAAGATCACCTGACTGTTTTAGGCTACACCTTC; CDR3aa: CASSQDHLTVLGYTF
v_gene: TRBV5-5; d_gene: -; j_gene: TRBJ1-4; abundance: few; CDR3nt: TGTGCCAGCAGCCTGGGGACGGCTAATGAAAAACTGTTTTTT; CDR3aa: CASSLGTANEKLFF
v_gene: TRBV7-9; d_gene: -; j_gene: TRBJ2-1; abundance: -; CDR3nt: TGTGCCAGCAGCTTAGCTGAAGGACCCTACAATGAGCAGTTCTTC; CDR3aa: CASSLAEGPYNEQFF
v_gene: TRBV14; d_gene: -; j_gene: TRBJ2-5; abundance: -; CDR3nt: TGTGCCAGCAGCCCAGAACTAGCTGAGATTTGGGAGACCCAGTACTTC; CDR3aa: CASSPELAEIWETQYF